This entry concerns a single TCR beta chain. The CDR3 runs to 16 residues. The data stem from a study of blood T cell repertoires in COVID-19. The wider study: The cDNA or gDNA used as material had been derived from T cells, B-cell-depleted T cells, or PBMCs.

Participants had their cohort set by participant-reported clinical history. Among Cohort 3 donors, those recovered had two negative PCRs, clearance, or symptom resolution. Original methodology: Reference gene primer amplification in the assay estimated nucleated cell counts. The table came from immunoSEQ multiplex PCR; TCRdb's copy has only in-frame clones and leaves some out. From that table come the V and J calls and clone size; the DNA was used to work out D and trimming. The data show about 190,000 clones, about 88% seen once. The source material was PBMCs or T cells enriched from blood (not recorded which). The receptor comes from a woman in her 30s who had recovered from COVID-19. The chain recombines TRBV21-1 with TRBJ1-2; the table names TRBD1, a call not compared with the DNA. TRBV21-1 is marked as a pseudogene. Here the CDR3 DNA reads TGTGCCAGCAGCATGAAAAGGACAGGGCCCCTCTATGGCTACACCTTC. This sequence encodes CASSMKRTGPLYGYTF.